This T cell receptor (beta chain) derives from a study of control samples from healthy donors and cancer patients. Germline V CDR1 and CDR2: SQVTM, ANQGSEA. The CDR3 spans 14 residues. The V segment lost 4 bases and the J segment 0 bases; nucleotides outside the gene matches: 3. Profiling relied on immunoSEQ multiplex PCR, and the TCRdb table lists in-frame clones only, not all of them. This table has roughly 80,000 clones, 85% to 90% appearing once. The sequence came from a woman between 55 and 75 years old with head and neck cancer. Sample: PBMCs. The V call is TRBV29-1, the J call TRBJ1-3, with 7 nucleotides matching TRBD1. In nucleotides, the CDR3 is TGCAGCGTTGCCGGGACAGCCTCTGGAAACACCATATATTTT. Protein: CSVAGTASGNTIYF.